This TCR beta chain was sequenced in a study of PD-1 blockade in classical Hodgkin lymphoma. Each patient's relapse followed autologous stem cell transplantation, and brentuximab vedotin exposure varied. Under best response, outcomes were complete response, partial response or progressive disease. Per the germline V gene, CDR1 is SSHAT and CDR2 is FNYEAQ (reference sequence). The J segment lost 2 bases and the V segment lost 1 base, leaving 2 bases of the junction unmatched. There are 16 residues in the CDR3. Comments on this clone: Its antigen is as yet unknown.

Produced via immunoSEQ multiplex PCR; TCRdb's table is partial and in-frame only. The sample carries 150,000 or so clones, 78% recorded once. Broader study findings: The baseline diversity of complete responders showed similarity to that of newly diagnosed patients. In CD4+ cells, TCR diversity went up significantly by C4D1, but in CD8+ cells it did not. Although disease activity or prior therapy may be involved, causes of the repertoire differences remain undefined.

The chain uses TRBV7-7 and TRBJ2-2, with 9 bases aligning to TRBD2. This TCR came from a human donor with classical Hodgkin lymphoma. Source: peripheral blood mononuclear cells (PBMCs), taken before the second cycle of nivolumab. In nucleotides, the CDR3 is TGTGCCAGCAGCTTAGTCCTAGCGGGAAACACCGGGGAGCTGTTTTTT. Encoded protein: CASSLVLAGNTGELFF.